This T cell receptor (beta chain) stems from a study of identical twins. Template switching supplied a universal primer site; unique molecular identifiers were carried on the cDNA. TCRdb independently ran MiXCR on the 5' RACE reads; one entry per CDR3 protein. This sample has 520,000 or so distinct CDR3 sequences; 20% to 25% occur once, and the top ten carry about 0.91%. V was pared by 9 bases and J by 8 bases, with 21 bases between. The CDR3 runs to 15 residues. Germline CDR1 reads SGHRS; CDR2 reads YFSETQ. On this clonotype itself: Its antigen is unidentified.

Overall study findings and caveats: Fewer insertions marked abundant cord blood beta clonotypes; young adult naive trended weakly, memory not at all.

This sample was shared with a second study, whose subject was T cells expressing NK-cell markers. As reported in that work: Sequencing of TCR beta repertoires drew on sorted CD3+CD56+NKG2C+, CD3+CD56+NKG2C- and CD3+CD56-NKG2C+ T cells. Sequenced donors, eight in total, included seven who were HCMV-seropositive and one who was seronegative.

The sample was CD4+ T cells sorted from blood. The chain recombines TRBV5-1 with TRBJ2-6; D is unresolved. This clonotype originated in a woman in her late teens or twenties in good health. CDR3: CATRALSSGPNVLTF. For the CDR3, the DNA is TGCGCCACCCGGGCCCTGAGCTCCGGGCCCAACGTCCTGACTTTC.